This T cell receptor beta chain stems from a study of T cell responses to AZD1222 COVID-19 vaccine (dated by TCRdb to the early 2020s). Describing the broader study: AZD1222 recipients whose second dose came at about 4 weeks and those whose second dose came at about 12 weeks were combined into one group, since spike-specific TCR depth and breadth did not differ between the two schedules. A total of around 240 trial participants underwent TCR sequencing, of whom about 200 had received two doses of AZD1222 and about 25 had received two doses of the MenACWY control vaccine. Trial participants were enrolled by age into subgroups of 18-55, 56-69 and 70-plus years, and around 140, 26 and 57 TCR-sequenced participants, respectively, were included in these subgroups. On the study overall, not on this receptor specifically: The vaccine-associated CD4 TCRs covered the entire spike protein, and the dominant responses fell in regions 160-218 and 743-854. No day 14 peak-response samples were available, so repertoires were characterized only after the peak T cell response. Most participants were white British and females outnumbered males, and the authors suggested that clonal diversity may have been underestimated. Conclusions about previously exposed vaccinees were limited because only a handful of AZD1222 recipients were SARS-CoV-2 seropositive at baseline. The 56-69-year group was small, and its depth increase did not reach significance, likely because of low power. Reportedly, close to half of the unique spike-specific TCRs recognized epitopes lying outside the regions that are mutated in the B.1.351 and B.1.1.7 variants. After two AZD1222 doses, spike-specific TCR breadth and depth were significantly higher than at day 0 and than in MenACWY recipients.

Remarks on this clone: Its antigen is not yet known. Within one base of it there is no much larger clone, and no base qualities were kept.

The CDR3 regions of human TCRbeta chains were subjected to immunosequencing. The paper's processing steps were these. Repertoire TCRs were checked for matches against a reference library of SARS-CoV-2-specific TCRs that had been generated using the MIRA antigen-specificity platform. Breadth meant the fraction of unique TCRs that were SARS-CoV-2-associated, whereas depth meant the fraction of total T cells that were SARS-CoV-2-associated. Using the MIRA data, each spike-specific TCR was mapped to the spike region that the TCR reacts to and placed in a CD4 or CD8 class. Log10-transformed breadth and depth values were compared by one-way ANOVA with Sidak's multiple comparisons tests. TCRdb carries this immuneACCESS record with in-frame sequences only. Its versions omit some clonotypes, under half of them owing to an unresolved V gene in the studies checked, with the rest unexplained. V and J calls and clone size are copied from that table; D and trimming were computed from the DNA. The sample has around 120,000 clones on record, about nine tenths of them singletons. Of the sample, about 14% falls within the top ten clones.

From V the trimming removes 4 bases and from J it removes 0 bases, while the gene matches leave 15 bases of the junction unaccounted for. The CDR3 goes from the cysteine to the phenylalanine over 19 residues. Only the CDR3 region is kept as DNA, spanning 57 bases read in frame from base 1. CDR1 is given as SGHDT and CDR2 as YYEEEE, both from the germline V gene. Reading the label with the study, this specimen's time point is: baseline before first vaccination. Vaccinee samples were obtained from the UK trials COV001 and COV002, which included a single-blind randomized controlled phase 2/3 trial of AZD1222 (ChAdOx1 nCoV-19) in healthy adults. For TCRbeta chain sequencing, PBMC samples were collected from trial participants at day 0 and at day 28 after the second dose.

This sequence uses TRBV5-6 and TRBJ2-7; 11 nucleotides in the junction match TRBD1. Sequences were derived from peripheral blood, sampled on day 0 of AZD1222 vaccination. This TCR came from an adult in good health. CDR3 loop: CASSPIPDRGLGSSYEQYF. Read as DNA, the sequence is TGTGCCAGCAGCCCGATACCGGACAGGGGGCTCGGAAGCTCCTACGAGCAGTACTTC.